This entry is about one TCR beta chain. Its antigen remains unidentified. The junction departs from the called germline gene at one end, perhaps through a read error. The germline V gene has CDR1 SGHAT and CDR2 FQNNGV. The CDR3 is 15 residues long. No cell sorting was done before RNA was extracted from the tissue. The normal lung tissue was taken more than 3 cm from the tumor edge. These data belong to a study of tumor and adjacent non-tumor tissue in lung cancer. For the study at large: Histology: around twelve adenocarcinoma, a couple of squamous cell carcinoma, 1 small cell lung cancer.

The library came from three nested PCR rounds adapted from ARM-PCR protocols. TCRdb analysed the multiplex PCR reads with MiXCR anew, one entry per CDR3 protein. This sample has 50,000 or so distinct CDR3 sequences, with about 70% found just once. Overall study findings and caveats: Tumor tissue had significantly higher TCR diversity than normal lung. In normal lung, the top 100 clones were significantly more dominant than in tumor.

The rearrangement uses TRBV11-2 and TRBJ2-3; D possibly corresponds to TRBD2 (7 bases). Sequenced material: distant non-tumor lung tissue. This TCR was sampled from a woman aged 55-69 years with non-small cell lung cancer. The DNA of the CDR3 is TGTGCCATCAGCTTAAGGAACGGGAGGACAGATACGCAGAATTTT. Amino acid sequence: CAISLRNGRTDTQNF.